A single sample is the source of the 28 T cell receptor beta chains below, sequenced in a study of cytomegalovirus exposure and HLA in healthy donors. PCR used 60 Vbeta primers and 13 Jbeta primers. Only in-frame clones appear in the TCRdb table, and some are missing; sequencing was by immunoSEQ multiplex PCR. The table records 90,000 to 95,000 clones, roughly 80% of them present only once. Sequenced material: PBMCs. These receptors were taken from a girl aged 2-10 years in good health and CMV-seropositive.

Turning to this clone: At one end, the junction sequence differs from germline, possibly due to a read error. The V and J genes are TRBV7-7 and TRBJ1-4, with D hard to call. The CDR3 loop spans 13 amino acids. From germline, CDR1 is SSHAT and CDR2 FNYEAQ (reference sequence). The CDR3 sequence: CASSPRPGEKLFF. In DNA form, the CDR3 reads TGTGCTAGCAGCCCAAGGCCAGGAGAAAAACTGTTTTTT.

The CDR3 reads CASNPGQSYEQYF. The CDR3 nucleotides are TGTGCCAGCAACCCGGGACAGTCCTACGAGCAGTACTTC. The V and J genes are TRBV6-1 and TRBJ2-7; TRBD1 aligns across 7 bases. V gave up 7 bases and J gave up 1 base; unmatched junction bases: 4. The CDR3 runs 13 residues. Germline lookup yields CDR1 MNHNS and CDR2 SASEGT.

This chain links TRBV6-6 with TRBJ1-2, with TRBD1 as a possible D gene (5 bases). V was trimmed by 6 bases and J by 4 bases, leaving 12 bases between them. From germline, CDR1 is MNHNY and CDR2 SVGAGI (reference sequence). This CDR3 comprises 13 residues. The CDR3 bases are TGTGCCAGCAGCCAGGGCCGGATCTATGGCTACACCTTC. Translated, it gives CASSQGRIYGYTF.

This chain links TRBV30 with TRBJ1-1; D not resolved. Germline V gene data show CDR1 as GTSNPN and CDR2 as SVGIG (reference sequence). The CDR3 is 13 amino acids. V was clipped by 4 bases and J by 0 bases, with 9 bases between them. The CDR3 sequence is CAWNRDMNTEAFF. CDR3 bases: TGTGCCTGGAACCGAGATATGAACACTGAAGCTTTCTTT. Using reference TRBV30 and TRBJ1-1 for the parts outside the CDR3, the full variable domain is SQTIHQWPATLVQPVGSPLSLECTVEGTSNPNLYWYRQAAGRGLQLLFYSVGIGQISSEVPQNLSASRPQDRQFILSSKKLLLSDSGFYLCAWNRDMNTEAFFGQGTRLTVV.

This clone was found a few times. The chain carries TRBV30 and TRBJ1-5; TRBD1 might be the D (5 bases). The CDR3 covers 14 residues. Per the germline V gene, CDR1 is GTSNPN and CDR2 is SVGIG (reference sequence). The V end was cut by 5 bases, the J end by 3 bases, with 14 bases between. In DNA form, the CDR3 reads TGTGCCTGGGGCCGGGGGACCCTCAATCAGCCCCAGCATTTT. As protein: CAWGRGTLNQPQHF.

This clone was observed a handful of times. The chain carries TRBV4-1 and TRBJ2-1, with 9 bases fitting TRBD2. J gave up 7 bases and V 3 bases, and 10 bases lay outside the gene matches. Germline V gives CDR1 MGHRA, CDR2 YSYEKL. This CDR3 comprises 16 residues. The CDR3 reads CASSHTGALAGNEQFF. Here the CDR3 DNA reads TGCGCCAGCAGCCACACCGGGGCCCTAGCGGGAAATGAGCAGTTCTTC.

This chain connects TRBV6-5 to TRBJ2-7, with 10 bases identical to TRBD2. The junction had 6 bases not matched to a gene; V was cut back by 4 bases and J by 6 bases. The length of the CDR3 is 14 residues. Germline-derived CDR1 and CDR2 are MNHEY and SVGAGI. CDR3 in amino acids: CASSSSGRVPEQYF. In DNA form, the CDR3 reads TGTGCCAGCAGTTCTAGCGGGAGAGTTCCCGAGCAGTACTTC.

The chain joins TRBV6-5 to TRBJ2-6; no clear D gene. CDR3 size: 13 residues. Trimming stripped 6 bases from V and 4 bases from J, with 7 bases between. The germline V gene has CDR1 MNHEY and CDR2 SVGAGI. Here the CDR3 DNA reads TGTGCCAGCAGCCTCTCGGGGGCCAACGTCCTGACTTTC. Its protein product is CASSLSGANVLTF.

V and J are TRBV19 and TRBJ1-2; 7 bases line up with TRBD1. V lost 3 bases and J lost 8; bases outside the gene matches: 6. CDR1 and CDR2 (germline): LNHDA, SQIVND (reference sequence). CDR3 length: 13 amino acids. This CDR3 reads CASSIDRVGGYTF. As DNA, the CDR3 is TGTGCCAGTAGTATCGACAGGGTGGGAGGCTACACCTTC. Drawing the rest from reference TRBV19 and TRBJ1-2, the complete variable domain is DGGITQSPKYLFRKEGQNVTLSCEQNLNHDAMYWYRQDPGQGLRLIYYSQIVNDFQKGDIAEGYSVSREKKESFPLTVTSAQKNPTAFYLCASSIDRVGGYTFGSGTRLTVV.

The V call is TRBV7-9, the J call TRBJ1-1, with D maybe TRBD1 (5 bases). The CDR3 spans 16 residues. Trimming removed 1 base at V and 0 bases at J, with 12 bases between. The germline CDR1 and CDR2 sequences are SEHNR and FQNEAQ (reference sequence). CDR3 residues: CASSLVGWGVNTEAFF. The CDR3 coding sequence is TGTGCCAGCAGCTTAGTAGGGTGGGGGGTGAACACTGAAGCTTTCTTT.

The chain uses TRBV5-6 and TRBJ2-7, with D perhaps TRBD2 (5 bases). With 4 bases removed from V and 0 bases from J, the gap between germline ends came to 11 bases. This CDR3 is 14 amino acids long. Germline V lookup: CDR1 SGHDT, CDR2 YYEEEE. Written as DNA, the CDR3 is TGTGCCAGCAGCCAGCGGCCTAGCTCCTACGAGCAGTACTTC. It codes for CASSQRPSSYEQYF. The whole variable domain, remainder taken from reference TRBV5-6 and TRBJ2-7, is DAGVTQSPTHLIKTRGQQVTLRCSPKSGHDTVSWYQQALGQGPQFIFQYYEEEERQRGNFPDRFSGHQFPNYSSELNVNALLLGDSALYLCASSQRPSSYEQYFGPGTRLTVT.

The rearrangement uses TRBV6-5 and TRBJ2-7; 8 bases agree with TRBD2. Germline trimming cut 6 bases from V and 6 bases from J; bases unmatched to any gene: 10. CDR1 is MNHEY, CDR2 SVGAGI, per germline. The CDR3 contains 14 residues. CDR3 region: CASSAGTSLGEQYF. In DNA, the CDR3 is TGTGCCAGCAGCGCCGGGACTAGTCTCGGCGAGCAGTACTTC.

This clone was observed a single time. This chain uses TRBV28 with TRBJ2-2, with 8 bases lining up with TRBD2. The germline V gene encodes CDR1 MDHEN and CDR2 SYDVKM. Losses at the gene ends were 6 bases for V and 2 bases for J; bases not matched to a gene: 2. CDR3 length: 14 residues. CDR3 DNA: TGTGCCAGCAGAAGCGGGAGTAACACCGGGGAGCTGTTTTTT. Residues: CASRSGSNTGELFF.

The table lists this clone with a count of one. J is TRBJ2-1 and V is TRBV19; 11 bases match TRBD2. The CDR3 is 18 amino acids. Trimming at V came to 4 bases and at J to 1 base, leaving 9 bases not matched to a gene. Germline CDR1 is LNHDA and CDR2 is SQIVND (reference sequence). The CDR3 DNA is TGTGCCAGTAGTACCTCGGGACTAGCGGATTTATCCTACAATGAGCAGTTCTTC. Residues: CASSTSGLADLSYNEQFF.

The chain joins TRBV27 to TRBJ2-2; D is unresolved. The CDR3 runs to 12 residues. Germline lookup yields CDR1 MNHEY and CDR2 SMNVEV (reference sequence). Trimming stripped 5 bases from V and 6 bases from J, with 7 bases between. CDR3: CASSPQAGELFF. Here the CDR3 DNA reads TGTGCCAGCAGTCCCCAGGCCGGGGAGCTGTTTTTT.

This clone came up a few times. The chain has TRBV7-9 and TRBJ2-7, with D maybe TRBD2 (5 bases). Per the germline V gene, CDR1 is SEHNR and CDR2 is FQNEAQ (reference sequence). This CDR3 is 13 amino acids long. Trimming removed 4 bases from V and 2 bases from J, with 9 bases in between. CDR3 nucleotide sequence: TGTGCCAGCAGCTCCTCGGGAACCTACGAGCAGTACTTC. Its translation is CASSSSGTYEQYF. Combining the CDR3 with reference TRBV7-9 and TRBJ2-7 gives the whole variable domain DTGVSQNPRHKITKRGQNVTFRCDPISEHNRLYWYRQTLGQGPEFLTYFQNEAQLEKSRLLSDRFSAERPKGSFSTLEIQRTEQGDSAMYLCASSSSGTYEQYFGPGTRLTVT.

V gene TRBV27 combines with J gene TRBJ2-3, with a weak D call TRBD2 (6 bases). Trimming removed 4 bases from V and 4 bases from J, with 6 bases in between. Germline assignment: CDR1 MNHEY and CDR2 SMNVEV (reference sequence). The CDR3 extends over 12 amino acids. CDR3 sequence reads: CASSWGADTQYF. The CDR3 DNA follows: TGTGCCAGCAGTTGGGGGGCAGATACGCAGTATTTT.

The chain combines TRBV4-1 with TRBJ2-7; D perhaps matches TRBD2 (6 bases). CDR3 length: 13 amino acids. V lost 1 base and J 4 bases, leaving 8 bases between the germline ends. Per the germline V gene, CDR1 is MGHRA and CDR2 is YSYEKL. Here the CDR3 DNA reads TGCGCCAGCAGCCAAGCGGGGGAGTACGAGCAGTACTTC. It specifies CASSQAGEYEQYF.

This chain joins TRBV4-1 and TRBJ2-1, with no clear D. Looked up from germline, CDR1 is MGHRA and CDR2 is YSYEKL. The CDR3 runs 15 residues. Trimming removed 3 bases from V and 1 base from J, with 10 bases in between. Here the CDR3 reads CASSQVSTSYNEQFF. For the CDR3, the DNA is TGCGCCAGCAGCCAGGTTAGCACATCCTACAATGAGCAGTTCTTC.

The chain is built from TRBV5-4 and TRBJ2-7; a possible D gene is TRBD2 (5 bases). Trimming pared 3 bases from V and 6 bases from J, leaving 19 bases between. Germline V gives CDR1 SGHNT, CDR2 YYREEE (reference sequence). The CDR3 covers 15 residues. The CDR3 coding sequence is TGTGCCAGCAGCTCCGGACTCTCCCGACGGGGCGAGCAGTACTTC. Its translation is CASSSGLSRRGEQYF.

The chain recombines TRBV27 with TRBJ1-2, with 7 nucleotides matching TRBD1. Germline V gives CDR1 MNHEY, CDR2 SMNVEV (reference sequence). CDR3 size: 15 residues. J was trimmed by 8 bases and V by 5 bases; bases with no gene match: 14. The CDR3 reads CASSVQGRITSGYTF. CDR3 nucleotides: TGTGCCAGCAGTGTACAGGGGCGGATCACTAGCGGCTACACCTTC.

The chain couples TRBV5-1 to TRBJ2-7; D is possibly TRBD2 (6 bases). Germline V CDR1 and CDR2: SGHRS, YFSETQ. The CDR3 consists of 16 residues. The germline V and J ends were trimmed by 6 bases and 3 bases, with 22 bases remaining between them. The CDR3 is CASTPDGSPSFYEQYF. The CDR3 nucleotides are TGCGCCAGCACCCCGGACGGGAGCCCTAGCTTCTACGAGCAGTACTTC.

The chain recombines TRBV30 with TRBJ1-5; D not certain. V dropped 5 bases and J dropped 0 bases, with 11 bases sitting between them. Germline CDR1 is GTSNPN and CDR2 is SVGIG (reference sequence). The CDR3 is 14 residues long. The CDR3 loop is CAWDGRISNQPQHF. As DNA, the CDR3 is TGTGCCTGGGATGGCAGAATTAGCAATCAGCCCCAGCATTTT.

The rearrangement joins TRBV29-1 to TRBJ1-2; TRBD1 aligns across 7 bases. Germline CDR1 reads SQVTM; CDR2 reads ANQGSEA. The trim removed 4 bases at V and 8 bases at J, leaving 13 bases unmatched. The CDR3 consists of 14 residues. The CDR3 loop is CSVASARGTHGYTF. The CDR3 DNA sequence: TGCAGCGTTGCCTCAGCCAGGGGGACTCACGGCTACACCTTC.

The V and J genes are TRBV7-4 and TRBJ1-5; no firm D call. The CDR3 length is 17 residues. Trimming removed 7 bases from V and 0 bases from J, with 19 bases in between. Germline V gene lookup returns CDR1 SGHVT and CDR2 SQSDAQ. DNA for the CDR3: TGTGCCAGCACTACACGCACAGCCCACAATAGCAATCAGCCCCAGCATTTT. Translating it yields CASTTRTAHNSNQPQHF.

This clone turned up a few times. The V and J genes are TRBV27 and TRBJ2-7, with 8 bases lining up with TRBD2. The ends lost 6 bases at V and 2 bases at J; junction bases unmatched: 9. The CDR3 runs to 15 residues. Looked up from germline, CDR1 is MNHEY and CDR2 is SMNVEV (reference sequence). The CDR3, as DNA: TGTGCCAGCAGCGAGAGGGGCGGGGGGACCTACGAGCAGTACTTC. Protein sequence: CASSERGGGTYEQYF.

The chain employs TRBV5-1 and TRBJ1-2, with 7 bases that match TRBD1. Germline lookup yields CDR1 SGHRS and CDR2 YFSETQ. The CDR3 extends over 15 amino acids. The J segment lost 4 bases and the V segment lost 7 bases, leaving 13 bases of the junction unmatched. The CDR3 coding sequence is TGCGCCAGCGGATCTCCATTGGGACAGTCCTATGGCTACACCTTC. It translates to CASGSPLGQSYGYTF. The entire variable domain, with the rest obtained from reference TRBV5-1 and TRBJ1-2, is as follows: KAGVTQTPRYLIKTRGQQVTLSCSPISGHRSVSWYQQTPGQGLQFLFEYFSETQRNKGNFPGRFSGRQFSNSRSEMNVSTLELGDSALYLCASGSPLGQSYGYTFGSGTRLTVV.

This chain uses TRBV5-8 with TRBJ1-1; 8 bases are a match to TRBD1. Germline CDR1 SGHTS, CDR2 YDEGEE. CDR3 length: 15 residues. The ends lost 0 bases at V and 4 bases at J; junction bases unmatched: 5. CDR3 in DNA: TGTGCCAGCAGCTTGGCCAGGACAGGGAGCACTGAAGCTTTCTTT. This sequence encodes CASSLARTGSTEAFF.